Below, 2 T cell receptor beta chains from the same sample are listed, as sequenced in a study of beta chain features in type 1 diabetes. General study findings and limits: Moderately but significantly shorter TCRB CDR3s were found in Type 1 diabetes patients in all four CD4+ subsets.

These receptors are not linked to any known antigen. The sequenced template was cDNA made from the entire isolated RNA. Data came from immunoSEQ multiplex PCR; TCRdb stores just in-frame clones and leaves some out. The sample consists of 600,000 to 700,000 clones, over 10% of them appearing once. Sample: naive CD4+ T cells from blood. The receptor source for this set is a man aged 18-30 years with type 1 diabetes.

This sequence joins TRBV29-1 and TRBJ2-1, with 8 bases that match TRBD2. CDR3 length equals 14 residues. J was trimmed by 3 bases and V by 6 bases; bases with no gene match: 7. Germline CDR1 and CDR2: SQVTM and ANQGSEA. This CDR3 reads CSVAPGGGYNEQFF. For the CDR3, the DNA is TGCAGCGTGGCCCCGGGGGGGGGCTACAATGAGCAGTTCTTC.

This clone was counted between two and nine times. The chain employs TRBV29-1 and TRBJ2-2; D might be TRBD2 (7 bases). This CDR3 spans 13 amino acids. V dropped 6 bases and J dropped 6 bases, with 14 bases sitting between them. Germline CDR1 is SQVTM and CDR2 is ANQGSEA. The CDR3 bases are TGCAGCGTCCAGGCGGGGGCGCCCGGGGAGCTGTTTTTT. Encoded protein: CSVQAGAPGELFF.